This T cell receptor (beta chain) was captured by sequencing in a study of blood T cell repertoires in COVID-19. Study-level background: Sources were T cells, B-cell-depleted T cells, or PBMCs; the material itself was cDNA or gDNA.

This CDR3 has 14 residues. CDR1 MNHEY and CDR2 SVGAGI come from the germline V gene. The J segment lost 2 bases and the V segment lost 6 bases, leaving 4 bases of the junction unmatched. Methods used by the authors: Amplification with reference gene primers provided the estimates of nucleated cell counts. Data came from immunoSEQ multiplex PCR; TCRdb stores just in-frame clones and leaves some out. The V and J calls and the clone size are those of that table, but D and trimming were determined from the DNA. The sample holds about 110,000 clones, approximately 85% seen once. Sample: peripheral blood. The sequence came from a man in his 70s with acute or convalescent COVID-19. The chain is built from TRBV6-5 and TRBJ1-2, with 9 bases lining up with TRBD1. CDR3 DNA sequence: TGTGCCAGCAGACCACAGGGGGCAAACTATGGCTACACCTTC. Translating gives CASRPQGANYGYTF.